This TCR beta chain was retrieved from a study of technical replicates of blood from a few donors. Germline CDR1 SNHLY, CDR2 FYNNEI. The CDR3 consists of 15 residues. Trimming stripped 3 bases from V and 3 bases from J, with 15 bases between. This clone came up once. Some clones are missing from TCRdb's copy, which holds only in-frame ones; the method was immunoSEQ multiplex PCR. The profile covers more than 65,000 clones, with roughly 96% appearing a single time and 0.3% to 0.35% taken by the ten largest. Material for sequencing was T cells isolated from PBMCs. The chain links TRBV2 to TRBJ2-7; possible D gene TRBD2, 6 bases. This sequence was found in a human donor in good health. The CDR3 coding sequence is TGTGCCAGCAGTGAGAGACTAGATCGTAGCTACGAGCAGTACTTC. It specifies CASSERLDRSYEQYF.